A single sample is the source of the 24 T cell receptor beta chains below, sequenced in a study of regulatory T cells in long-lasting Graves disease. iRepertoire HTBI primers and Arm-PCR of CDR3 regions built TCR beta libraries. TCRdb re-derived calls from the multiplex PCR reads in MiXCR, one entry per CDR3 protein. Here the sample spans around 320,000 distinct CDR3 sequences, 15% to 20% being singletons. Documented time point: newly diagnosed GD, antithyroid drugs for less than 3 months. The TCR library used RNA extracted from PBMCs. This sample also appeared in a second study, on T cells in Graves' hyperthyroidism and ophthalmopathy.

The source material was peripheral blood mononuclear cells (PBMCs), sampled at new diagnosis, from a patient treated with antithyroid drugs. These TCRs come from a man aged 35 to 55 with Graves disease.

This clonotype came up many times. V and J are TRBV27 and TRBJ1-5; D is ambiguous. Germline V gene data show CDR1 as MNHEY and CDR2 as SMNVEV (reference sequence). With 6 bases removed from V and 6 bases from J, the gap between germline ends came to 18 bases. The CDR3 covers 15 residues. Here the CDR3 reads CASSSNRHGFQPQHF. In DNA form, the CDR3 reads TGTGCCAGCAGCTCAAACAGACACGGGTTTCAGCCCCAGCATTTT.

This clonotype came up many times. V usage is TRBV24-1 and J usage is TRBJ2-3; either TRBD1 or TRBD2 may supply D (5 bases each). V was pared by 5 bases and J by 4 bases, with 12 bases between. Germline V lookup: CDR1 KGHDR, CDR2 SFDVKD. The CDR3 runs to 14 residues. CDR3 loop: CATSALRDPDTQYF. Written as DNA, the CDR3 is TGTGCCACCAGTGCGCTCAGGGACCCAGATACGCAGTATTTT.

The CDR3 DNA reads TGTGCCAGCAGCCCTCGGCCTAGCGGGTCCACAGATACGCAGTATTTT. Its translation is CASSPRPSGSTDTQYF. This chain connects TRBV7-2 to TRBJ2-3; TRBD2 aligns across 8 bases. This CDR3 comprises 16 residues. With V trimmed by 5 bases and J by 2 bases, 9 bases remained unmatched. Germline CDR1 is SGHTA and CDR2 is FQGNSA.

This clonotype was detected only a few times. The chain has TRBV5-1 and TRBJ2-7; D perhaps matches TRBD1 (6 bases). The CDR3 covers 15 residues. Germline CDR1 is SGHRS and CDR2 is YFSETQ. Trimming removed 2 bases at V and 2 bases at J, with 14 bases between. The CDR3 DNA reads TGCGCCAGCAGCTTCACCTCGGGACAAGCCTACGAGCAGTACTTC. This encodes CASSFTSGQAYEQYF.

This clonotype occurred many times. The rearrangement uses TRBV5-1 and TRBJ1-5; 7 bases agree with TRBD1. The CDR3 is 17 residues long. Germline V gives CDR1 SGHRS, CDR2 YFSETQ. With V trimmed by 0 bases and J by 3 bases, 9 bases remained unmatched. CDR3 sequence reads: CASSLGPGTETNQPQHF. The CDR3 DNA reads as TGCGCCAGCAGCTTGGGCCCCGGGACAGAGACCAATCAGCCCCAGCATTTT. Full variable domain (missing parts from reference TRBV5-1 and TRBJ1-5): KAGVTQTPRYLIKTRGQQVTLSCSPISGHRSVSWYQQTPGQGLQFLFEYFSETQRNKGNFPGRFSGRQFSNSRSEMNVSTLELGDSALYLCASSLGPGTETNQPQHFGDGTRLSIL.

Note on this clonotype: The DNA is left out, because the CDR3 cannot be placed on it with certainty; the CDR3 is given as TCRdb lists it. The V call is TRBV30, the J call TRBJ1-1; the table's D gene call, TRBD1, was not cross checked with the DNA. The CDR3 totals 11 residues, both ends included. CDR1 is GTSNPN and CDR2 is SVGIG in the germline V gene (reference sequence). The CDR3 reads CAWSVGAGSFF.

This clonotype appeared a few times. The chain links TRBV20-1 to TRBJ2-7; 8 nucleotides agree with TRBD1. Germline assignment: CDR1 DFQATT and CDR2 SNEGSKA (reference sequence). The CDR3 spans 13 residues. The trim removed 4 bases at V and 5 bases at J, leaving 7 bases unmatched. DNA of the CDR3: TGCAGTGCTACCGACAGGGGAACCAACGAGCAGTACTTC. Translation: CSATDRGTNEQYF.

This clonotype was counted many times. The genes are TRBV6-1 and TRBJ1-5; D gene uncertain. Trimming pared 4 bases from V and 3 bases from J, leaving 10 bases between. Per germline, CDR1 MNHNS and CDR2 SASEGT. This CDR3 contains 14 residues. The CDR3 DNA reads TGTGCCAGCAGTGTCGGATCTGTCAATCAGCCCCAGCATTTT. It encodes CASSVGSVNQPQHF.

This clonotype was seen at least ten times. This chain joins TRBV7-9 and TRBJ2-5; D might be TRBD2 (6 bases). V was trimmed by 8 bases and J by 1 base, leaving 14 bases between them. Germline CDR1 SEHNR, CDR2 FQNEAQ (reference sequence). This CDR3 region has 14 residues. The CDR3 bases are TGTGCCAGCCAGTTAATGGGGGGCCAAGAGACCCAGTACTTC. Protein product: CASQLMGGQETQYF.

This clonotype was recorded many times. The chain links TRBV10-3 to TRBJ2-3; D possibly corresponds to TRBD1 (5 bases). This CDR3 is built from 17 residues. V was shortened by 2 bases and J by 10 bases, with 25 bases between the two germline ends. Per the germline V gene, CDR1 is ENHRY and CDR2 is SYGVKD. CDR3 DNA sequence: TGTGCCATCAGTGAGATTTCGGGTGGGGTATCACAAGGGGCGCAGTATTTT. Residues: CAISEISGGVSQGAQYF.

This clonotype was seen ten or more times. This chain connects TRBV6-1 to TRBJ2-2; D gene unclear. The length of the CDR3 is 12 residues. Germline-derived CDR1 and CDR2 are MNHNS and SASEGT. Trimming stripped 6 bases from V and 4 bases from J, with 6 bases between. CDR3 in amino acids: CASSGRTGELFF. In nucleotides, the CDR3 is TGTGCCAGCAGCGGACGCACCGGGGAGCTGTTTTTT.

This clonotype was counted at least ten times. The V and J genes are TRBV5-1 and TRBJ1-5; tentative D call: TRBD1 (5 bases). V lost 4 bases and J 7 bases, leaving 15 bases between the germline ends. Germline CDR1 and CDR2: SGHRS and YFSETQ. This CDR3 has 14 residues. The CDR3 DNA sequence: TGCGCCAGCAGCGAGAGGGGAGGGGACCAGCCCCAGCATTTT. The encoded protein is CASSERGGDQPQHF.

This clonotype was seen many times. The chain couples TRBV6-2 or TRBV6-3 to TRBJ1-6; D ambiguous. The V gene lost 0 bases and the J gene lost 9 bases, with 15 bases spanning the gap. The CDR3 is 16 amino acids. Germline loops: CDR1 MNHEY, CDR2 SVGEGT. The CDR3 DNA reads TGTGCCAGCAGTTACTCGATCTCGAGGCGTACTTCACCCCTCCACTTT. It encodes CASSYSISRRTSPLHF.

This clonotype occurred many times. This rearrangement joins TRBV6-5 to TRBJ2-6, with a tentative D call TRBD2 (7 bases). From germline, CDR1 is MNHEY and CDR2 SVGAGI. Trimming stripped 0 bases from V and 2 bases from J, with 11 bases between. This CDR3 has 17 residues. CDR3: CASSYSTGGAGANVLTF. In DNA, the CDR3 is TGTGCCAGCAGTTACTCGACGGGGGGCGCTGGGGCCAACGTCCTGACTTTC.

V and J are TRBV20-1 and TRBJ1-5; 10 bases match TRBD1. Germline CDR1 DFQATT, CDR2 SNEGSKA (reference sequence). The V segment lost 6 bases and the J segment 6 bases; nucleotides outside the gene matches: 14. The CDR3 totals 16 residues. As DNA, the CDR3 is TGCAGTGCCCCCGGGACAGGGGTTGGAGGAGGTCAGCCCCAGCATTTT. Encoded protein: CSAPGTGVGGGQPQHF.

This clonotype showed up many times. The CDR3 sequence is CASSMGQSTQETQYF. Here the CDR3 DNA reads TGCGCCAGCAGCATGGGACAGTCCACCCAGGAGACCCAGTACTTC. The chain employs TRBV5-1 and TRBJ2-5; 7 bases fit TRBD1. The J segment lost 5 bases and the V segment lost 4 bases, leaving 11 bases of the junction unmatched. This CDR3 is 15 amino acids long. The germline V gene encodes CDR1 SGHRS and CDR2 YFSETQ.

This clonotype was counted at least ten times. The rearrangement joins TRBV7-9 to TRBJ2-2; D remains unclear. Germline V gene sequence: CDR1 SEHNR, CDR2 FQNEAQ (reference sequence). With 6 bases removed from V and 2 bases from J, the gap between germline ends came to 13 bases. CDR3 length: 15 residues. CDR3 DNA: TGTGCCAGCAGACGCCCTCTAGGTAACACCGGGGAGCTGTTTTTT. This gives the protein CASRRPLGNTGELFF.

This clonotype was recorded once. A far bigger clonotype differs at one base, so this is likely a read error. The chain couples TRBV12-3 or TRBV12-4 to TRBJ2-1; no clear D gene. The DNA end is a closer match to TRBJ2-5, so the J assignment may be wrong. This CDR3 is 13 amino acids long. Written as DNA, the CDR3 is TGTGCCGGCAGTTTTTGGGCCCAAGAGACCCAGTACTTC. It translates to CAGSFWAQETQYF.

This clonotype appeared many times. The rearrangement links TRBV28 to TRBJ1-1, with a weak D call TRBD1 (6 bases). The CDR3 is 16 amino acids. Trimming took 8 bases from V and 4 from J, leaving 23 bases between them. CDR1 is MDHEN and CDR2 is SYDVKM in the germline V gene. The CDR3 DNA sequence: TGTGCCAGCCTTCCGAACATTGGACAGTATAGCACTGAAGCTTTCTTT. Amino acids: CASLPNIGQYSTEAFF.

This clonotype was found many times. The chain couples TRBV4-3 to TRBJ2-5; 10 nucleotides align to TRBD1. Germline CDR1 and CDR2: LGHNA and YSLEER. Trimming cost V 4 bases and J 5 bases; bases outside gene matches: 4. The CDR3 sequence is 14 residues long. This CDR3 is CASSRRQGAETQYF. CDR3 sequence (DNA): TGCGCCAGCAGCCGGAGACAGGGGGCTGAGACCCAGTACTTC.

The chain has TRBV12-3 or TRBV12-4 and TRBJ1-2; D perhaps matches TRBD1 (5 bases). The CDR3 length is 14 residues. The V gene lost 6 bases and the J gene lost 4 bases, with 15 bases spanning the gap. The CDR3 protein is CASRRQSGAYGYTF. Here the CDR3 DNA reads TGTGCCAGCAGACGACAGAGCGGAGCCTATGGCTACACCTTC.

This clonotype was counted ten times or more. V usage is TRBV4-2 and J usage is TRBJ1-6, with D hard to call. The V and J ends lost 0 bases and 9 bases respectively, with 18 bases between them. Germline CDR1 reads LGHNA; CDR2 reads YNFKEQ. The CDR3 extends over 17 amino acids. CDR3 sequence reads: CASSQDQTGRYGSPLHF. Written as DNA, the CDR3 is TGTGCCAGCAGCCAAGATCAGACTGGGCGTTACGGTTCACCCCTCCACTTT.

J is TRBJ2-7 and V is TRBV20-1, with D unclear. V was cut by 4 bases and J by 2 bases, with 15 bases left in between. CDR1 and CDR2 from the germline V gene are DFQATT and SNEGSKA (reference sequence). The CDR3 totals 14 residues. CDR3 nucleotides: TGCAGTGCTATATCGGCCCCCTCGGCCTACGAGCAGTACTTC. Encoded protein: CSAISAPSAYEQYF.

In its sample, this clonotype was seen a few times. The chain combines TRBV30 with TRBJ2-7; D is unclear. Germline V gene data show CDR1 as GTSNPN and CDR2 as SVGIG (reference sequence). Trimming took off 2 bases at V and 1 base at J, with 12 bases between the two ends. This CDR3 has 14 amino acids. The CDR3, as DNA: TGTGCCTGGAGTCCTACCCTGGGGTCCTACGAGCAGTACTTC. It codes for CAWSPTLGSYEQYF.